This TCR beta chain was found in a study of shared clonotypes between healthy human individuals. Generated by immunoSEQ multiplex PCR, the TCRdb table keeps only in-frame clones and is missing some. The data contain 2 million to 2.5 million clones, approximately 90% of them seen just once; the ten biggest clones take up 0.37%. This CDR3 is built from 14 residues. J lost 8 bases, V lost 2 bases, and 9 bases had no gene match. Germline loops: CDR1 SGHRS, CDR2 YFSETQ. This chain joins TRBV5-1 and TRBJ1-2; the match to TRBD1 covers 7 bases. The sample comprised naive CD4+ T cells from PBMCs. Specified subset: CD45RA+ positively selected. The TCR sequence derives from a man between 18 and 35 years old in good health. Some clones in this sample may be carry-over from other donors' samples. CDR3 loop: CASSLQGSGEGYTF. Here the CDR3 DNA reads TGCGCCAGCAGCTTACAGGGGTCCGGCGAGGGCTACACCTTC.